Presented here are 20 T cell receptor beta chains from one specimen sequenced in a study of shared clonotypes between healthy human individuals. CD8 cells classed as naive were CD45RO-negative and positively selected for CCR7, excluding terminally differentiated effector memory CD45RA+ cells. Only in-frame clones appear in the TCRdb table, and some are missing; sequencing was by immunoSEQ multiplex PCR. Here the sample spans roughly 2.1 million clones, about 92% being singletons. Sequencing was performed on naive CD8+ T cells from PBMCs. The receptors derive from a man aged 18-30 years in good health. Some clones in this sample may be carry-over from other donors' samples.

Comment on this clone: This CDR3 is also generated by other DNA sequences in the sample. The chain combines TRBV7-9 with TRBJ2-3; D remains ambiguous. V was cut by 5 bases and J by 4 bases, with 7 bases left in between. This CDR3 has 12 amino acids. Germline V CDR1 and CDR2: SEHNR, FQNEAQ (reference sequence). The CDR3 DNA reads as TGTGCCAGCAGCCCCTCACCAGATACGCAGTATTTT. This gives the protein CASSPSPDTQYF.

The V and J genes are TRBV30 and TRBJ2-3; D unclear. V was pared by 5 bases and J by 4 bases, with 10 bases between. CDR3 length: 12 amino acids. Germline V gives CDR1 GTSNPN, CDR2 SVGIG (reference sequence). CDR3 amino acids: CAWDVGADTQYF. DNA for the CDR3: TGTGCCTGGGACGTGGGTGCAGATACGCAGTATTTT.

This chain links TRBV19 with TRBJ2-7; tentative D call: TRBD1 (6 bases). V lost 8 bases and J 2 bases, leaving 13 bases between the germline ends. The CDR3 covers 13 residues. Looked up from germline, CDR1 is LNHDA and CDR2 is SQIVND (reference sequence). The CDR3 DNA reads TGTGCCAGTTGCCCGGGACATACCTACGAGCAGTACTTC. Its translation: CASCPGHTYEQYF.

The rearrangement uses TRBV27 and TRBJ1-5, with TRBD1 matching 8 bases. CDR1 MNHEY and CDR2 SMNVEV come from the germline V gene (reference sequence). Trimming cost V 5 bases and J 3 bases; bases outside gene matches: 21. The CDR3 is 20 amino acids. CDR3 sequence: CASSPRQGRGDPTLNQPQHF. CDR3 nucleotide sequence: TGTGCCAGCAGTCCCCGACAGGGGCGAGGGGACCCTACACTCAATCAGCCCCAGCATTTT.

This chain joins TRBV5-1 and TRBJ2-1, with 8 positions matching TRBD1. CDR3 length: 14 amino acids. Trimming removed 0 bases from V and 9 bases from J; junction bases left unmatched: 5. CDR1 is SGHRS and CDR2 is YFSETQ in the germline V gene. CDR3 sequence (DNA): TGCGCCAGCAGCTTGGGCAGGGGGCGCATTGAGCAGTTCTTC. Protein product: CASSLGRGRIEQFF.

CDR3 residues: CASSYTPQDEQFF. CDR3 in DNA: TGTGCCAGCAGTTACACCCCTCAGGATGAGCAGTTCTTC. The chain has TRBV6-6 and TRBJ2-1, with D unclear. CDR1 MNHNY and CDR2 SVGAGI come from the germline V gene (reference sequence). V lost 2 bases and J 8 bases, leaving 10 bases between the germline ends. CDR3 length equals 13 residues.

The rearrangement joins TRBV5-8 to TRBJ2-3, with D unresolved. Trimming removed 2 bases at V and 0 bases at J, with 7 bases between. Germline V CDR1 and CDR2: SGHTS, YDEGEE. There are 14 residues in the CDR3. This CDR3 reads CASSLPPSTDTQYF. DNA of the CDR3: TGTGCCAGCAGCTTACCTCCTAGCACAGATACGCAGTATTTT.

This chain connects TRBV6-1 to TRBJ1-2; D gene ambiguous. The CDR3 totals 13 residues. V dropped 3 bases and J dropped 12 bases, with 17 bases sitting between them. Germline CDR1 MNHNS, CDR2 SASEGT. The CDR3 DNA reads TGTGCCAGCAGTGACGGGCCCCCTCTGGCCGACACCTTC. This codes for CASSDGPPLADTF.

The rearrangement joins TRBV15 to TRBJ2-3, with TRBD1 as a possible D gene (7 bases). In germline, CDR1 is LNHNV, CDR2 YYDKDF (reference sequence). This CDR3 is 16 amino acids long. Deletions cut 2 bases from V and 4 bases from J, with 16 bases between. CDR3 region: CATSRRGGGDADTQYF. The CDR3, as DNA: TGTGCCACCAGCAGACGTGGAGGGGGCGACGCAGATACGCAGTATTTT.

V is TRBV11-2 and J is TRBJ2-1; the match to TRBD1 covers 7 bases. Germline V CDR1 and CDR2: SGHAT, FQNNGV. The CDR3 runs 16 residues. Trimming cost V 3 bases and J 4 bases; bases outside gene matches: 9. CDR3 nucleotides: TGTGCCAGCAGCTTTCCAGGACAGGCCTTATACAATGAGCAGTTCTTC. Its protein product is CASSFPGQALYNEQFF.

The rearrangement uses TRBV6-5 and TRBJ1-1, with a tentative D call TRBD1 (5 bases). Germline V gene sequence: CDR1 MNHEY, CDR2 SVGAGI. CDR3 size: 14 residues. V was shortened by 1 base and J by 4 bases, with 10 bases between the two germline ends. CDR3 DNA: TGTGCCAGCAGTTACTTGGGACTGGGCACTGAAGCTTTCTTT. Translated, it gives CASSYLGLGTEAFF.

V and J are TRBV19 and TRBJ2-4; D is undetermined. In germline, CDR1 is LNHDA, CDR2 SQIVND (reference sequence). Trimming removed 3 bases at V and 9 bases at J, with 12 bases between. The CDR3 has 13 residues. The CDR3 DNA follows: TGTGCCAGTAGTATTCGGGCACCGGGCATTCAGTACTTC. Translating it yields CASSIRAPGIQYF.

The V gene is TRBV27, the J gene TRBJ2-7, with D possibly TRBD1 on 6 matching bases. V lost 3 bases, J lost 7 bases, and 13 bases lay in between. The CDR3 spans 13 residues. Germline values: CDR1 MNHEY, CDR2 SMNVEV (reference sequence). The CDR3 protein is CASSFTLRGEQYF. The CDR3 region has the DNA TGTGCCAGCAGTTTCACACTAAGGGGGGAGCAGTACTTC.

The V and J genes are TRBV27 and TRBJ1-1; no firm D call. Per the germline V gene, CDR1 is MNHEY and CDR2 is SMNVEV (reference sequence). V lost 10 bases, J lost 3 bases, and 24 bases lay in between. The CDR3 runs to 16 residues. The DNA for the CDR3 is TGTGCCACCCTCCCCTATCTTCACCCTCAGGACACTGAAGCTTTCTTT. Amino acids: CATLPYLHPQDTEAFF.

This clone occurred once. The chain links TRBV2 to TRBJ2-1, with 10 bases fitting TRBD1. V dropped 6 bases and J dropped 5; count of bases not matched to a gene: 7. The CDR3 has 15 amino acids. Germline lookup yields CDR1 SNHLY and CDR2 FYNNEI. The chain's CDR3 is CASSRTGGRDNEQFF. CDR3 DNA: TGTGCCAGCAGCCGGACAGGGGGTCGCGACAATGAGCAGTTCTTC. The full variable domain, its missing parts supplied by reference TRBV2 and TRBJ2-1, is EPEVTQTPSHQVTQMGQEVILRCVPISNHLYFYWYRQILGQKVEFLVSFYNNEISEKSEIFDDQFSVERPDGSNFTLKIRSTKLEDSAMYFCASSRTGGRDNEQFFGPGTRLTVL.

This clone was counted a few times. The chain links TRBV19 to TRBJ2-1; the D call may be TRBD1 or TRBD2 (5 bases each). V was shortened by 6 bases and J by 4 bases, with 13 bases between the two germline ends. The CDR3 loop spans 14 amino acids. CDR1 LNHDA and CDR2 SQIVND come from the germline V gene (reference sequence). CDR3: CASSLPEGYNEQFF. The CDR3 DNA follows: TGTGCCAGTAGCCTCCCCGAGGGGTACAATGAGCAGTTCTTC.

The J gene is TRBJ1-1, the V gene TRBV15; D gene uncertain. The CDR3 totals 12 residues. Germline lookup yields CDR1 LNHNV and CDR2 YYDKDF (reference sequence). The V end was cut by 1 base, the J end by 8 bases, with 8 bases between. The DNA for the CDR3 is TGTGCCACCAGCAGAGGTCCAAGGGAAGCTTTCTTT. Its translation: CATSRGPREAFF.

The chain is built from TRBV27 and TRBJ2-2; possibly TRBD1 or TRBD2 for D (6 bases each). Trimming cost V 1 base and J 8 bases, with 11 bases left between them. Looked up from germline, CDR1 is MNHEY and CDR2 is SMNVEV (reference sequence). CDR3 length: 14 amino acids. The CDR3 reads CASSLWGAKGELFF. CDR3 sequence (DNA): TGTGCCAGCAGTTTATGGGGGGCAAAAGGGGAGCTGTTTTTT.

The V and J genes are TRBV25-1 and TRBJ2-5; D remains unclear. Germline V gene sequence: CDR1 MGHDK, CDR2 SYGVNS. V was pared by 7 bases and J by 1 base, with 4 bases between. This CDR3 has 11 amino acids. The CDR3 spells CASTAQETQYF. In DNA form, the CDR3 reads TGTGCCAGCACAGCCCAAGAGACCCAGTACTTC.

On this clone: At the DNA level, this CDR3 is encoded by other sequences in the same sample as well. The chain recombines TRBV7-3 with TRBJ2-2, with 13 nucleotides matching TRBD2. The CDR3 spans 16 residues. Germline V CDR1 and CDR2: SGHTA, FQGTGA. V lost 5 bases to trimming and J lost 4 bases; unmatched junction nucleotides: 4. The chain's CDR3 is CASSPLAGGPTGELFF. As DNA, the CDR3 is TGTGCCAGCAGCCCACTAGCGGGAGGGCCCACCGGGGAGCTGTTTTTT.